This T cell receptor (beta chain) was documented in a study of human T cells and chemical hapten exposure. Deletions cut 1 base from V and 0 bases from J, with 6 bases between. Germline V lookup: CDR1 KGHSH, CDR2 LQKENI. This CDR3 has 15 residues. TCRdb processed the RACE reads anew with MiXCR; each CDR3 protein has one entry. The data show around 120,000 distinct CDR3 sequences, approximately 12% seen once. This sample's time point: pre-sensitization, week 0. Treatment of the sample: therapeutic diphenylcyclopropenone sensitization with weekly scalp DPC. The receptor's source is a woman aged 18-35 years with alopecia areata. Some clones in this sample may be carry-over from other donors' samples. The input for sequencing was whole blood, taken in connection with sensitization to the hapten diphenylcyclopropenone (DPC). The chain recombines TRBV18 with TRBJ2-2; D is unresolved. The CDR3: CASSPRQSNTGELFF. The DNA for the CDR3 is TGTGCCAGCTCACCACGGCAGTCGAACACCGGGGAGCTGTTTTTT.